This T cell receptor (beta chain) stems from a study of cytotoxic CD8 clonotypes in ibrutinib-treated CLL. Study-wide background: Response samples were obtained once patients had received a median 12 months of treatment, range 6 to 36. Mean productive templates were approximately 240,000; mean productive rearrangements were around 93,000.

Assay: immunoSEQ multiplex PCR; the TCRdb copy retains only in-frame clones and omits some. The table includes more than 200,000 clones, roughly 74% detected once. The germline V and J ends were trimmed by 8 bases and 6 bases, with 17 bases remaining between them. CDR1 is MRHNA, CDR2 SNTAGT, per germline. The CDR3 has 13 amino acids. V is TRBV6-4 and J is TRBJ2-7; D possibly matches TRBD1 or TRBD2 (5 bases each). The sequence derives from a human donor with chronic lymphocytic leukemia. This sample comprised PBMCs, obtained after 24 months of ibrutinib treatment. CDR3 bases: TGTGCCAGCTCCCGAACCGGGGCGAGCGAGCAGTACTTC. It specifies CASSRTGASEQYF.